This TCR beta chain was captured in a study of control samples from healthy donors and cancer patients. Clones were sequenced by immunoSEQ multiplex PCR, and TCRdb holds only the in-frame ones, with some missing. The data show 130,000 or so clones, over 90% seen once. Germline V CDR1 and CDR2: SGHTA, FQGNSA. The CDR3 has 14 residues. V dropped 5 bases and J dropped 0 bases, with 9 bases sitting between them. The V call is TRBV7-2, the J call TRBJ2-3, with unresolved D. This clonotype was obtained from a man aged 60 to 69 with colorectal cancer. The source material was PBMCs. The CDR3 loop reads CASSPQYSTDTQYF. The CDR3 region has the DNA TGTGCCAGCAGCCCCCAATATAGCACAGATACGCAGTATTTT.